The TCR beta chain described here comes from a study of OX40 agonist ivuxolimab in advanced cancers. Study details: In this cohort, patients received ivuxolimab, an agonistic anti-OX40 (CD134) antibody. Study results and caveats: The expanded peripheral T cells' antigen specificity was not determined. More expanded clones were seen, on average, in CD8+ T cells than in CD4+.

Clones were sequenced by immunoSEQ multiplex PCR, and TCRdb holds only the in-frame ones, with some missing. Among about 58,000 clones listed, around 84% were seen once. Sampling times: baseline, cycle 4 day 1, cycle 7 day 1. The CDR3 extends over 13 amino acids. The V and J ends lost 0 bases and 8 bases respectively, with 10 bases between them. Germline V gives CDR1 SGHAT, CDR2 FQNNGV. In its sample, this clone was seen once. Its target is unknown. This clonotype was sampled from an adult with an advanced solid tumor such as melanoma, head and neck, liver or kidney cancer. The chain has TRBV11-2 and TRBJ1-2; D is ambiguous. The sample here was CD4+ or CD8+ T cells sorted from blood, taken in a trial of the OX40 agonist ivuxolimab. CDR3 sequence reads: CASSLDGSWGYTF. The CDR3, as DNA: TGTGCCAGCAGCTTAGATGGGTCTTGGGGCTACACCTTC.